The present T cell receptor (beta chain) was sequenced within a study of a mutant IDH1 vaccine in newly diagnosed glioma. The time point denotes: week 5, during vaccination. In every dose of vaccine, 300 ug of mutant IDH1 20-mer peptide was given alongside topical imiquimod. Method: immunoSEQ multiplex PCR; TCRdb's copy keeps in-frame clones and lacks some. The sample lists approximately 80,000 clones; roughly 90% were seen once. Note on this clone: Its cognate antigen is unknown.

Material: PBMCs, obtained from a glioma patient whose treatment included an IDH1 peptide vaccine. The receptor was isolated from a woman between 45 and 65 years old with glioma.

CDR3 nucleotide sequence: TGTGCCAGCAGCTTAGCCCCTAGACTAGCGTTTGAGCAGTTCTTC. As protein: CASSLAPRLAFEQFF. V usage is TRBV7-2 and J usage is TRBJ2-1, with 8 bases aligning to TRBD2. Unmatched junction bases numbered 7, after V lost 0 bases and J lost 9 bases. CDR1 and CDR2 (germline): SGHTA, FQGNSA. The CDR3 has 15 amino acids.